What follows are 10 T cell receptor beta chains derived from one specimen sequenced in a study of cytomegalovirus exposure and HLA in healthy donors. Generated by immunoSEQ multiplex PCR, the TCRdb table keeps only in-frame clones and is missing some. The sample has approximately 160,000 clones, 85% to 90% seen once; the top ten hold 4% to 4.5%. The sequenced sample consisted of PBMCs. The receptor set was obtained from a young man in good health and CMV-seropositive.

V is TRBV19 and J is TRBJ1-5, with D perhaps TRBD1 (5 bases). Germline assignment: CDR1 LNHDA and CDR2 SQIVND (reference sequence). V was cut by 3 bases and J by 6 bases, with 9 bases left in between. CDR3 size: 13 residues. The CDR3 protein is CASSMQGTQPQHF. CDR3 nucleotides: TGTGCCAGTAGTATGCAGGGAACTCAGCCCCAGCATTTT.

The V call is TRBV13, the J call TRBJ1-1, with a tentative D call TRBD1 (6 bases). The ends were cut back, 3 bases at V and 0 bases at J, with 11 bases in the middle. The CDR3 is 15 amino acids. Germline CDR1 PRHDT, CDR2 FYEKMQ (reference sequence). CDR3 residues: CASSFQGTLNTEAFF. Here the CDR3 DNA reads TGTGCCAGCAGCTTTCAAGGGACACTGAACACTGAAGCTTTCTTT.

The J gene is TRBJ1-5, the V gene TRBV7-9, with 10 bases that match TRBD1. The CDR3 sequence is 13 residues long. The V gene end was trimmed by 4 bases and the J gene end by 9 bases; junction bases not matched to a gene: 3. CDR1 is SEHNR and CDR2 is FQNEAQ in the germline V gene (reference sequence). This CDR3 is CASSSTGGLPQHF. The CDR3, as DNA: TGTGCCAGCAGCTCGACAGGGGGCCTGCCCCAGCATTTT.

The V and J genes are TRBV7-3 and TRBJ2-2; D not certain. V lost 2 bases and J 5 bases, leaving 15 bases between the germline ends. The CDR3 runs to 16 residues. The V gene's germline CDR1 is SGHTA and CDR2 FQGTGA. The CDR3 coding sequence is TGTGCCAGCAGCTTACGAGGCACCGAAGGAACCGGGGAGCTGTTTTTT. Translated, it gives CASSLRGTEGTGELFF.

The V and J genes are TRBV27 and TRBJ2-3, with 11 bases lining up with TRBD2. This CDR3 is built from 17 residues. Looked up from germline, CDR1 is MNHEY and CDR2 is SMNVEV (reference sequence). V lost 6 bases and J lost 6; bases outside the gene matches: 14. CDR3 nucleotides: TGTGCCAGCAGCCTGATCCGACTAGCGGGGACCCGGGATACGCAGTATTTT. Its protein product is CASSLIRLAGTRDTQYF.

The chain carries TRBV10-2 and TRBJ2-1; 11 bases map to TRBD2. This CDR3 has 14 residues. Germline V gene lookup returns CDR1 WSHSY and CDR2 SAAADI. V dropped 2 bases and J dropped 8; count of bases not matched to a gene: 2. DNA for the CDR3: TGCGCCAGCAGTGAGACTAGCGGGAGTTATGAGCAGTTCTTC. Its translation is CASSETSGSYEQFF.

The rearrangement joins TRBV10-1 to TRBJ2-1, with TRBD1 identical over 12 bases. The V gene end was trimmed by 0 bases and the J gene end by 7 bases; junction bases not matched to a gene: 4. The CDR3 is 16 amino acids. Per germline, CDR1 WNHNN and CDR2 SYGVQD (reference sequence). CDR3 nucleotide sequence: TGCGCCAGCAGTGAGTCCGGGACAGGGGGCCTAAATGAGCAGTTCTTC. It specifies CASSESGTGGLNEQFF.

The chain links TRBV5-1 to TRBJ2-1, with 13 nucleotides matching TRBD2. The CDR3 loop spans 16 amino acids. Germline assignment: CDR1 SGHRS and CDR2 YFSETQ. Losses at the gene ends were 0 bases for V and 9 bases for J; bases not matched to a gene: 6. The CDR3 region is CASSLGTSGSTVEQFF. CDR3 DNA: TGCGCCAGCAGCTTGGGGACTAGCGGGAGTACGGTTGAGCAGTTCTTC. The entire variable domain, with the rest obtained from reference TRBV5-1 and TRBJ2-1, is as follows: KAGVTQTPRYLIKTRGQQVTLSCSPISGHRSVSWYQQTPGQGLQFLFEYFSETQRNKGNFPGRFSGRQFSNSRSEMNVSTLELGDSALYLCASSLGTSGSTVEQFFGPGTRLTVL.

The V gene is TRBV7-9, the J gene TRBJ2-7, with TRBD1 matching 12 bases. J lost 4 bases, V lost 4 bases, and 2 bases had no gene match. Germline CDR1 reads SEHNR; CDR2 reads FQNEAQ (reference sequence). This CDR3 comprises 14 residues. The CDR3 DNA sequence: TGTGCCAGCAGCTGGGGACAGGGGGCGTACGAGCAGTACTTC. Translating gives CASSWGQGAYEQYF.

J is TRBJ2-2 and V is TRBV9; tentative D call: TRBD1 (6 bases). This CDR3 spans 16 amino acids. Germline V gene data show CDR1 as SGDLS and CDR2 as YYNGEE. The V gene lost 4 bases and the J gene lost 0 bases, with 13 bases spanning the gap. CDR3 region: CASSKTGNSNTGELFF. The DNA for the CDR3 is TGTGCCAGCAGCAAAACAGGGAATTCGAACACCGGGGAGCTGTTTTTT.